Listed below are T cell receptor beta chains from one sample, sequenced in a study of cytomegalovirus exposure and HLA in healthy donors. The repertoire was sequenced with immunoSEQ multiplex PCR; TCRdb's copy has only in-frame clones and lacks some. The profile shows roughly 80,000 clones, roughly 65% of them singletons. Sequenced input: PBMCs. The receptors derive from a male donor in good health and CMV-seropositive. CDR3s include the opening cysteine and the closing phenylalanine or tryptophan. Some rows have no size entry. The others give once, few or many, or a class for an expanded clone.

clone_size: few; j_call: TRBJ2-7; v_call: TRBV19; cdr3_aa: CASSMGRGNFYEQYF
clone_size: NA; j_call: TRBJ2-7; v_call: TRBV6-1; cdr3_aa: CASSGGPEQYF
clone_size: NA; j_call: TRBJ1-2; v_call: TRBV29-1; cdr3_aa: CSVVGQGVNYGYTF
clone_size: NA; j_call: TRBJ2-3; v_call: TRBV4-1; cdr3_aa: CASSPRTKTSTDTQYF
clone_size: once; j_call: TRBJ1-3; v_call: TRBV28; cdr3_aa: CASRPRGEGNTIYF
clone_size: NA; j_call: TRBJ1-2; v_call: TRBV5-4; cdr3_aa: CASSPTGGLGAGYTF
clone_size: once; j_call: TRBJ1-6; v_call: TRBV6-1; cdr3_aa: CASQTGRGHSPLHF
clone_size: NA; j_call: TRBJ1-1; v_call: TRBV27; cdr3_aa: CASSAWDRGGTEAFF
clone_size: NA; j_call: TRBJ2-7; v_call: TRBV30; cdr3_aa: CAWSAPFGTGSYEQYF
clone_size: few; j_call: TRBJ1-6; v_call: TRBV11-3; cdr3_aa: CASSGQDSSPLHF
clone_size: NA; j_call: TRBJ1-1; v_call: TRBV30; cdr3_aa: CARSTGVRAEAFF
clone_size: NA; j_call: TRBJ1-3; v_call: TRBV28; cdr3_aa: CASSLGTGDRQGNTIYF
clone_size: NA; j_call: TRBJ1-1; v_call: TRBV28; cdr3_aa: CASSRNTEAFF
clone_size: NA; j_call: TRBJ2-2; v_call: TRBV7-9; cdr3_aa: CASSPGTGDPTGELFF
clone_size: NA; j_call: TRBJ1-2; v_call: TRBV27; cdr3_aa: CASSLGTGPIYGYTF
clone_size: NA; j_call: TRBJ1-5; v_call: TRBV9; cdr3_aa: CASSGGQGTNQPQHF